The rows below give T cell receptor beta chains drawn from one sample of a study of CD8+CD57+ T cells in acquired aplastic anemia. MiXCR, applied by TCRdb to the reads, yields one record per CDR3 protein. Altogether a few hundred thousand distinct CDR3 sequences are present, 34% being singletons, with the ten largest covering about 1.1%. The source material was sorted CD4+, CD8+, or CD8+CD57+ T cells (not recorded which) from PBMCs. These receptor sequences come from a human donor in good health, serving as a control. The CDR3 runs from the conserved cysteine through the conserved F or W. D genes are given only for firm matches. Rows may omit the clone size; those that give it use once, few, many or a size class.

size	D	J	V	CDR3	DNA
NA	NA	TRBJ1-1	TRBV10-3	CAISGTRDTEAFF	TGTGCCATCAGTGGCACAAGGGACACTGAAGCTTTCTTT
NA	NA	TRBJ2-6	TRBV2	CASSTLGLRPTF	TGTGCCAGCAGTACTTTGGGGTTAAGGCCGACTTTC
NA	NA	TRBJ1-1	TRBV6-5	CASSYVVDTEAFF	TGTGCCAGCAGTTACGTGGTGGACACTGAAGCTTTCTTT
NA	NA	TRBJ1-4	TRBV12-5	CASGKTVTGTPTNEKLFF	TGTGCTAGTGGTAAGACAGTAACCGGGACACCAACTAATGAAAAACTGTTTTTT
many	NA	TRBJ2-5	TRBV7-8	CASSLSRADPRLQYF	TGTGCCAGCAGCTTAAGTAGGGCGGACCCCCGATTGCAGTACTTC
NA	NA	TRBJ1-6	TRBV11-2	CASSLEIVNSPLHF	TGTGCCAGCAGCTTGGAGATAGTCAATTCACCCCTCCACTTT
many	TRBD2	TRBJ2-1	TRBV2	CASSATSGIYNEQFF	TGTGCCAGCAGTGCGACTAGCGGGATATACAATGAGCAGTTCTTC
many	TRBD1	TRBJ2-7	TRBV6-1	CASTPLRTGAREQYF	TGTGCCAGCACCCCCTTACGGACAGGGGCTCGCGAGCAGTACTTC
many	NA	TRBJ1-5	TRBV20-1	CSASTNREDQPQHF	TGCAGTGCTAGTACGAACAGGGAGGATCAGCCCCAGCATTTT
NA	TRBD1	TRBJ2-2	TRBV15	CATSKTGGPVGELFF	TGTGCCACCAGCAAGACAGGGGGCCCAGTCGGGGAGCTGTTTTTT
NA	NA	TRBJ2-7	TRBV19	CASSIGRRPYEQYF	TGTGCCAGTAGTATAGGGCGGAGGCCCTACGAGCAGTACTTC
NA	NA	TRBJ1-2	TRBV24-1	CASSHPYQGFRGYTF	TGTGCCAGCAGCCACCCTTACCAGGGTTTTCGCGGCTACACCTTC
many	NA	TRBJ1-5	TRBV10-2	CASRNWQSNQPQHF	TGCGCCAGCCGTAACTGGCAAAGCAATCAGCCCCAGCATTTT
many	TRBD1	TRBJ1-2	TRBV2	CASSVGQGADYGYTF	TGTGCCAGCAGTGTCGGACAGGGGGCCGACTATGGCTACACCTTC
NA	NA	TRBJ1-4	TRBV19	CASSFAWTENEKLFF	TGTGCCAGTAGTTTTGCATGGACAGAGAATGAAAAACTGTTTTTT
NA	TRBD2	TRBJ2-7	TRBV20-1	CSARNGLAGQGPYEQYF	TGCAGTGCTAGAAATGGACTAGCGGGACAGGGGCCCTACGAGCAGTACTTC
few	NA	TRBJ2-5	TRBV5-6	CASSRMEETQYF	TGTGCCAGCAGCAGAATGGAAGAGACCCAGTACTTC
many	NA	TRBJ2-7	TRBV7-9	CASSLTAGPSYEQYF	TGTGCCAGCAGTTTAACGGCAGGGCCATCCTACGAGCAGTACTTC
many	TRBD1	TRBJ2-7	TRBV6-1	CASRARTGGTDEQYF	TGTGCCAGCAGAGCCCGGACAGGGGGAACCGACGAGCAGTACTTC
few	NA	TRBJ2-1	TRBV5-1	CASSLVGVPEQFF	TGCGCCAGCAGCTTGGTAGGGGTTCCTGAGCAGTTCTTC